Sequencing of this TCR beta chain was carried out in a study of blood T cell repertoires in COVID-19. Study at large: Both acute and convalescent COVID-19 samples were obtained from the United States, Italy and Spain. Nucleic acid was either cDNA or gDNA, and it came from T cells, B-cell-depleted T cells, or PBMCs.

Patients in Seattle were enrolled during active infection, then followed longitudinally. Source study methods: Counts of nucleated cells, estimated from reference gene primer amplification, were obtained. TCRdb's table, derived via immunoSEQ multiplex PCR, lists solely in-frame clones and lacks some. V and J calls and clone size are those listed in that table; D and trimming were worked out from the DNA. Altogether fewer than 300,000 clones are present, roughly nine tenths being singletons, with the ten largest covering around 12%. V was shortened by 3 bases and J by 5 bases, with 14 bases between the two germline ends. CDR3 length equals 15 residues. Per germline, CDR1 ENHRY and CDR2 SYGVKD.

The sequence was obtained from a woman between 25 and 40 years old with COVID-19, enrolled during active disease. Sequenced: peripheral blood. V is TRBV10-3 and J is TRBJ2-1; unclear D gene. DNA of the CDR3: TGTGCCATCAGTGAACGGTCCAAAAGCAACAATGAGCAGTTCTTC. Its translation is CAISERSKSNNEQFF.